This TCR beta chain is from a study of blood T cell repertoires in COVID-19. Clones were sequenced by immunoSEQ multiplex PCR, and TCRdb holds only the in-frame ones, with some missing. The repertoire holds 400,000 to 550,000 clones, with around 88% as singletons. This CDR3 is 17 amino acids long. Trimming took 0 bases from V and 0 from J, leaving 12 bases between them. Germline CDR1 LGHNA, CDR2 YNFKEQ. The chain is built from TRBV4-2 and TRBJ1-5; no firm D call. This clonotype was obtained from a woman aged 25 to 39 with acute or convalescent COVID-19. Sequencing input: peripheral blood. This CDR3 is CASSQDARRYSNQPQHF. The DNA for the CDR3 is TGTGCCAGCAGCCAAGATGCCAGGAGGTATAGCAATCAGCCCCAGCATTTT.